One sample yielded the 16 T cell receptor beta chains listed below, sequenced in a study of regulatory T cells in long-lasting Graves disease. Time point described: newly diagnosed GD, antithyroid drugs for less than 3 months. PBMC-derived RNA was used for the TCR library. Combining iRepertoire HTBI primers with Arm-PCR of CDR3 regions, the authors built TCR beta libraries. Via MiXCR, TCRdb re-called the multiplex PCR reads, giving one row per CDR3 protein. Here the sample spans roughly 560,000 distinct CDR3 sequences, approximately 12% being singletons. Separately, the same data were catalogued under a study of T cells in Graves' hyperthyroidism and ophthalmopathy.

Sample: peripheral blood mononuclear cells (PBMCs), taken at new diagnosis, from a patient treated with antithyroid drugs. The source of these receptors is a woman aged 25 to 39 with Graves disease.

There are many counts of this clonotype. The CDR3 region is CASSLGLAGGETQYF. DNA of the CDR3: TGTGCCAGCAGCTTAGGACTAGCGGGAGGGGAGACCCAGTACTTC. The rearrangement joins TRBV7-2 to TRBJ2-5; the match to TRBD2 covers 14 bases. The CDR3 extends over 15 amino acids. After removal of 1 base from V and 5 bases from J, the junction contained 0 bases not matched to a gene. CDR1 is SGHTA, CDR2 FQGNSA, per germline.

This clonotype has ten or more counts. V is TRBV29-1 and J is TRBJ2-3; D is unclear. This CDR3 has 14 amino acids. Germline CDR1 reads SQVTM; CDR2 reads ANQGSEA. V lost 4 bases, J lost 1 base, and 12 bases lay in between. The CDR3 spells CSVAWAEGTDTQYF. The DNA of the CDR3 is TGCAGCGTTGCATGGGCAGAGGGCACAGATACGCAGTATTTT.

As regards this clonotype: Sequence at one end of the junction differs from germline and may be a read error. J is TRBJ1-5 and V is TRBV19; unclear D gene. Germline CDR1 is LNHDA and CDR2 is SQIVND (reference sequence). The CDR3 is made up of 18 amino acids. The CDR3 is CANSTNTGILGSNQPQHF. The CDR3 DNA follows: TGTGCCAATAGTACAAACACCGGGATCCTCGGAAGCAATCAGCCCCAGCATTTT.

This chain links TRBV19 with TRBJ2-2; the D gene is possibly TRBD1 (6 bases). Trimming cost V 5 bases and J 1 base, with 11 bases left between them. The CDR3 totals 15 residues. Germline V gene sequence: CDR1 LNHDA, CDR2 SQIVND (reference sequence). CDR3 DNA sequence: TGTGCCAGTAGTCATCCCAGGGGGAACACCGGGGAGCTGTTTTTT. Protein sequence: CASSHPRGNTGELFF.

In the case of this clonotype: One base away lies a much larger clone, so this may be a sequencing read error. CDR3 residues: CASSVPGQAYYEQYF. The CDR3 DNA follows: TGTGCCAGCAGTGTACCGGGACAGGCCTACTACGAGCAGTACTTC. The chain combines TRBV28 with TRBJ2-7; TRBD1 matches at 8 bases. The length of the CDR3 is 15 residues. With 5 bases clipped from V and 3 bases from J, the junction kept 9 bases outside the gene matches. The V gene's germline CDR1 is MDHEN and CDR2 SYDVKM.

In this sample, this clonotype turned up a few times. The junction departs from germline at one end; a sequencing error may be responsible. The chain uses TRBV4-1 and TRBJ2-1; 13 nucleotides match TRBD2. The CDR3 has 15 amino acids. The germline CDR1 and CDR2 sequences are MGHRA and YSYEKL. CDR3 in DNA: TGTGCCAGCAGCCAGGGACTAGCGGGGCTCAATGAGCAGTTCTTC. Its protein product is CASSQGLAGLNEQFF.

This clonotype was observed a handful of times. It may be a read error: a sequence one base away is much more abundant. The rearrangement joins TRBV28 to TRBJ1-4; perhaps TRBD1 as D (6 bases). Germline V lookup: CDR1 MDHEN, CDR2 SYDVKM. This CDR3 region has 15 residues. CDR3 loop: CASSPNRVGFEKPFF. Written as DNA, the CDR3 is TGTGCCAGCAGTCCTAACAGGGTAGGGTTTGAAAAACCGTTTTTT.

This clonotype was counted a few times. This may stem from a read error, because a much larger clone lies one nucleotide away. The CDR3 coding sequence is TGTGCCAGCAGTTTCGCCGGGACAGGGTATGAAAAACTGTTTTTT. Residues: CASSFAGTGYEKLFF. V gene TRBV2 combines with J gene TRBJ1-4, with 9 bases lining up with TRBD1. This CDR3 has 15 amino acids. Germline V lookup: CDR1 SNHLY, CDR2 FYNNEI. V gave up 5 bases and J gave up 6 bases; unmatched junction bases: 7.

This clonotype was detected many times. The chain has TRBV7-8 and TRBJ1-1; 8 positions agree with TRBD1. The CDR3 loop spans 13 amino acids. The V and J ends lost 4 bases and 10 bases, in that order; junction bases with no gene match: 8. Germline-derived CDR1 and CDR2 are SGHVS and FQNEAQ. CDR3 sequence: CASSSGGQGTAFF. In DNA form, the CDR3 reads TGTGCCAGCAGCTCCGGAGGACAGGGAACAGCTTTCTTT.

The gene calls are TRBV7-2 and TRBJ1-5; tentatively, D is TRBD1 (5 bases). Trimming removed 5 bases at V and 4 bases at J, with 15 bases between. The germline gives CDR1 SGHTA, CDR2 FQGNSA. The CDR3 is 15 amino acids. CDR3 protein: CASSPGAGGNQPQHF. The CDR3 region has the DNA TGTGCCAGCAGCCCGGGAGCTGGGGGAAATCAGCCCCAGCATTTT. Full variable domain (remainder filled in from reference TRBV7-2 and TRBJ1-5): GAGVSQSPSNKVTEKGKDVELRCDPISGHTALYWYRQSLGQGLEFLIYFQGNSAPDKSGLPSDRFSAERTGGSVSTLTIQRTQQEDSAVYLCASSPGAGGNQPQHFGDGTRLSIL.

This clonotype was recorded at least ten times. The J gene is TRBJ1-5, the V gene TRBV19, with 7 bases matching TRBD1. In germline, CDR1 is LNHDA, CDR2 SQIVND (reference sequence). With 8 bases clipped from V and 4 bases from J, the junction kept 14 bases outside the gene matches. This CDR3 has 16 amino acids. In nucleotides, the CDR3 is TGTGCCAGTGCGAAACCCCAGACAGGGCCAAATCAGCCCCAGCATTTT. This gives the protein CASAKPQTGPNQPQHF.

The chain employs TRBV14 and TRBJ2-7; 8 nucleotides align to TRBD1. The CDR3 contains 16 residues. The V segment lost 4 bases and the J segment 4 bases; nucleotides outside the gene matches: 12. In germline, CDR1 is SGHDN, CDR2 FVKESK. The CDR3 spells CASSRKRETGVYEQYF. The CDR3 region has the DNA TGTGCCAGCAGCCGCAAACGTGAGACAGGGGTTTACGAGCAGTACTTC.

Details on this clonotype: This could be a read error, since a much larger clone is one nucleotide away. The J gene is TRBJ2-2, the V gene TRBV6-5, with D perhaps given as TRBD1 or TRBD2 (5 bases each). Trimming took 2 bases from V and 2 from J, leaving 12 bases between them. Per the germline V gene, CDR1 is MNHEY and CDR2 is SVGAGI. The CDR3 is 16 amino acids. In DNA form, the CDR3 reads TGTGCCAGCAGTTACCGGACAAGGGACAACACCGGGGAGCTGTTTTTT. Translation: CASSYRTRDNTGELFF.

This clonotype was counted at least ten times. The rearrangement joins TRBV2 to TRBJ1-5, with no clear D. CDR1 is SNHLY and CDR2 is FYNNEI in the germline V gene. V was pared by 1 base and J by 0 bases, with 7 bases between. This CDR3 spans 15 amino acids. CDR3 region: CASSEGRASNQPQHF. CDR3 DNA sequence: TGTGCCAGCAGTGAAGGACGGGCTAGCAATCAGCCCCAGCATTTT.

Ten or more counts support this clonotype. The chain joins TRBV7-2 to TRBJ2-1; 13 bases fit TRBD2. After removal of 3 bases from V and 4 bases from J, the junction contained 9 bases not matched to a gene. The CDR3 consists of 18 residues. The germline V gene encodes CDR1 SGHTA and CDR2 FQGNSA. The CDR3 DNA sequence: TGTGCCAGCAGCTTCGGACTAGCGGGAGATAGGGGGTACAATGAGCAGTTCTTC. Protein: CASSFGLAGDRGYNEQFF. Looking up the rest from reference TRBV7-2 and TRBJ2-1 gives the full variable domain: GAGVSQSPSNKVTEKGKDVELRCDPISGHTALYWYRQSLGQGLEFLIYFQGNSAPDKSGLPSDRFSAERTGGSVSTLTIQRTQQEDSAVYLCASSFGLAGDRGYNEQFFGPGTRLTVL.

Ten or more counts support this clonotype. In DNA form, the CDR3 reads TGTGCCAGCAGCCAGATCCAGGGGTGGAACACTGAAGCTTTCTTT. This gives the protein CASSQIQGWNTEAFF. The chain links TRBV14 to TRBJ1-1; tentative D call: TRBD1 (6 bases). In germline, CDR1 is SGHDN, CDR2 FVKESK. The CDR3 is 15 residues long. The V end was cut by 3 bases, the J end by 1 base, with 12 bases between.